This T cell receptor (beta chain) was captured by sequencing in a study of T cell responses to AZD1222 COVID-19 vaccine. The data were produced by immunoSEQ multiplex PCR, yet TCRdb's version contains in-frame clones alone and is incomplete. The sample carries around 140,000 clones, roughly nine tenths recorded once. Study results and caveats: White British people made up most donors, females outnumbered males, and clonal diversity was possibly underestimated.

Remarks on this clone: Its antigen is unidentified.

With V trimmed by 5 bases and J by 6 bases, 12 bases remained unmatched. The germline V gene has CDR1 SGHVS and CDR2 FNYEAQ. This CDR3 comprises 16 residues. The sequence came from an adult in good health. The starting material was peripheral blood, obtained on day 0 of AZD1222 vaccination. The chain recombines TRBV7-6 with TRBJ2-2; 7 nucleotides line up with TRBD1. This CDR3 reads CASSARQGDISGELFF. The CDR3 nucleotides are TGTGCCAGCAGCGCCCGACAGGGTGATATTTCCGGGGAGCTGTTTTTT. Looking up the rest from reference TRBV7-6 and TRBJ2-2 gives the full variable domain: GAGVSQSPRYKVTKRGQDVALRCDPISGHVSLYWYRQALGQGPEFLTYFNYEAQQDKSGLPNDRFSAERPEGSISTLTIQRTEQRDSAMYRCASSARQGDISGELFFGEGSRLTVL.